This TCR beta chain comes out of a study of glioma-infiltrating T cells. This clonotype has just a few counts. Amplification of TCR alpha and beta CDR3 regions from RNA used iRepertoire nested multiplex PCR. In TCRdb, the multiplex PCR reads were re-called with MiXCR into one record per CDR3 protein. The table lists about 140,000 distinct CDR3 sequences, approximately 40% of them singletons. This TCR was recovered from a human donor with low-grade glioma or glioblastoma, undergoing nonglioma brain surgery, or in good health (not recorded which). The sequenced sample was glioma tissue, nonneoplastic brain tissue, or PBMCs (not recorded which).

The CDR3 reads CASSSRDRIQETQYF. Written as DNA, the CDR3 is TGTGCCAGCAGTTCCCGGGACAGGATACAAGAGACCCAGTACTTC. J is TRBJ2-5 and V is TRBV27; 8 bases are a match to TRBD1. The CDR3 spans 15 residues. With 4 bases clipped from V and 2 bases from J, the junction kept 6 bases outside the gene matches. The V gene's germline CDR1 is MNHEY and CDR2 SMNVEV (reference sequence).